One sample yielded the 6 T cell receptor beta chains listed below, sequenced in a study of T cell repertoires in cytomegalovirus infection. Via MiXCR, TCRdb re-called the reads, giving one row per CDR3 protein. The table records hundreds of thousands of distinct CDR3 sequences, roughly 31% of them present only once. These receptors are not linked to any known antigen. The sequences come from cultured CD8+ T cells from PBMCs, collected from culture after CMV antigen stimulation. The source is a human donor in good health (CMV status not recorded). Some clones in this sample may be carry-over from other donors' samples.

Only a few counts were recorded for this clonotype. The V call is TRBV12-3 or TRBV12-4, the J call TRBJ2-7, with D possibly being TRBD2 (5 bases). There are 13 residues in the CDR3. V was trimmed by 5 bases and J by 3 bases, leaving 11 bases between them. In DNA, the CDR3 is TGTGCCAGCAGTGGAGGCGGAAGCTACGAGCAGTACTTC. Translating gives CASSGGGSYEQYF.

V is TRBV6-2 or TRBV6-3 and J is TRBJ2-1; 7 bases align to TRBD1. The CDR3 is made up of 19 amino acids. With 2 bases clipped from V and 3 bases from J, the junction kept 16 bases outside the gene matches. Germline assignment: CDR1 MNHEY and CDR2 SVGEGT. CDR3 nucleotides: TGTGCCAGCAGTTACCTCCTAATGATGGCAGGGGGTGTCTACAATGAGCAGTTCTTC. Its translation is CASSYLLMMAGGVYNEQFF.

The sample holds many counts of this clonotype. This chain joins TRBV7-2 and TRBJ1-3, with D unclear. Per the germline V gene, CDR1 is SGHTA and CDR2 is FQGNSA. This CDR3 is 16 amino acids long. The ends were cut back, 2 bases at V and 0 bases at J, with 11 bases in the middle. CDR3 loop: CASSLTLSPSGNTIYF. CDR3 bases: TGTGCCAGCAGCTTAACTCTCTCGCCCTCTGGAAACACCATATATTTT.

V usage is TRBV28 and J usage is TRBJ2-5, with TRBD1 matching 10 bases. Germline V gene sequence: CDR1 MDHEN, CDR2 SYDVKM. After removal of 0 bases from V and 5 bases from J, the junction contained 6 bases not matched to a gene. CDR3 length equals 16 residues. CDR3 loop: CASSLWGTGERETQYF. DNA for the CDR3: TGTGCCAGCAGTTTATGGGGGACAGGGGAGAGGGAGACCCAGTACTTC.

This clonotype was counted a single time. Given a much more abundant clone one base away, this may be a read error. The chain uses TRBV7-2 and TRBJ2-1, with D possibly TRBD1 on 5 matching bases. The germline V gene encodes CDR1 SGHTA and CDR2 FQGNSA. The CDR3 is made up of 12 amino acids. Here the CDR3 reads CVSNLGQNEQFF. The CDR3 region has the DNA TGTGTCAGCAACCTAGGACAAAATGAGCAGTTCTTC.

The chain joins TRBV7-8 to TRBJ2-1; the D call may be TRBD1 or TRBD2 (5 bases each). Germline values: CDR1 SGHVS, CDR2 FQNEAQ. V lost 0 bases to trimming and J lost 10 bases, with 13 bases between them. This CDR3 comprises 14 residues. The CDR3 DNA follows: TGTGCCAGCAGCTTAGCGCTGGGGACCAGAGAGCAGTTCTTC. This sequence encodes CASSLALGTREQFF.